This T cell receptor beta chain was documented in a study of blood T cell repertoires in COVID-19. About the study: The samples span acute and convalescent COVID-19 from the United States, Italy and Spain. T cells, B-cell-depleted T cells, or PBMCs provided the cDNA or gDNA that served as material.

Germline values: CDR1 MGHRA, CDR2 YSYEKL. The length of the CDR3 is 17 residues. Trimming removed 0 bases from V and 0 bases from J, with 15 bases in between. Data came from immunoSEQ multiplex PCR; TCRdb stores just in-frame clones and leaves some out. This table holds roughly 140,000 clones, approximately 80% found once. Clinical history as reported by participants underpinned cohort assignment. The study counted Cohort 3 donors as recovered given two negative PCRs, clearance, or symptom resolution. About this clone: This same CDR3 is encoded by further DNA sequences in the sample.

This TCR derives from a middle-aged woman who had recovered from COVID-19. This chain links TRBV4-1 with TRBJ2-7; perhaps TRBD2 as D (5 bases). Sequences were obtained from PBMCs or T cells enriched from blood (not recorded which). This CDR3 reads CASSQDSRPGYSYEQYF. In nucleotides, the CDR3 is TGCGCCAGCAGCCAAGATTCGCGGCCGGGATACTCCTACGAGCAGTACTTC.